Presented here are 29 T cell receptor beta chains from one specimen sequenced in a study of T cell repertoires in cytomegalovirus infection. Each CDR3 protein gets one entry after TCRdb re-called the reads with MiXCR. The sample contains roughly 630,000 distinct CDR3 sequences, 20% to 25% of which appear only once. Sequencing used CD8+ T cells from PBMCs. These receptor sequences come from a human donor in good health (CMV status not recorded). Some clones in this sample may be carry-over from other donors' samples.

This chain connects TRBV5-1 to TRBJ1-2; D remains unclear. This CDR3 has 11 residues. V gave up 4 bases and J gave up 6 bases, with 7 bases separating them. The germline CDR1 and CDR2 sequences are SGHRS and YFSETQ. CDR3 in DNA: TGCGCCAGCAGCGGGCAGGATGGCTACACCTTC. Translating gives CASSGQDGYTF.

This rearrangement joins TRBV20-1 to TRBJ2-7; maybe TRBD2 (7 bases). Germline CDR1 and CDR2: DFQATT and SNEGSKA (reference sequence). This CDR3 has 12 amino acids. V dropped 3 bases and J dropped 4 bases, with 10 bases sitting between them. The CDR3 DNA is TGCAGTGCTAGCGGGGGGCCTTACGAGCAGTACGTC. Its translation: CSASGGPYEQYV.

This rearrangement joins TRBV12-3 or TRBV12-4 to TRBJ2-1, with 10 bases lining up with TRBD2. The ends lost 6 bases at V and 14 bases at J; junction bases unmatched: 1. CDR3 size: 10 residues. The CDR3 sequence: CASRGTSEFF. The CDR3 nucleotides are TGTGCCAGCAGGGGGACTAGCGAGTTCTTC.

This clonotype came up a few times. CDR3 residues: CASTQVGGITEAFF. CDR3 in DNA: TGTGCCAGCACCCAGGTCGGGGGAATCACTGAAGCTTTCTTT. The chain couples TRBV27 to TRBJ1-1, with a weak D call TRBD1 (5 bases). Deletions cut 7 bases from V and 4 bases from J, with 16 bases between. Germline CDR1 MNHEY, CDR2 SMNVEV (reference sequence). The CDR3 spans 14 residues.

The chain uses TRBV7-9 and TRBJ2-3; D is possibly TRBD2 (6 bases). CDR3 size: 16 residues. V was clipped by 1 base and J by 6 bases, with 17 bases between them. Germline CDR1 SEHNR, CDR2 FQNEAQ (reference sequence). CDR3 nucleotide sequence: TGTGCCAGCAGCTTAGATGGAGGGATCTTGTTCGATACGCAGTATTTT. The encoded protein is CASSLDGGILFDTQYF.

As to this clonotype: A single base separates this from a much larger clone, so it may be a read error. V is TRBV7-6 and J is TRBJ2-2; 11 bases align to TRBD1. The CDR3 extends over 17 amino acids. Germline V lookup: CDR1 SGHVS, CDR2 FNYEAQ. This CDR3 reads CTSTVNPGQGDTGELFF. The CDR3 DNA follows: TGTACCAGCACGGTCAATCCGGGACAGGGGGACACCGGGGAGCTGTTTTTT.

The V call is TRBV7-9, the J call TRBJ1-2; 10 positions match TRBD1. With 5 bases clipped from V and 5 bases from J, the junction kept 8 bases outside the gene matches. CDR3 length equals 15 residues. CDR1 is SEHNR and CDR2 is FQNEAQ in the germline V gene (reference sequence). Here the CDR3 DNA reads TGTGCCAGCAGCCAGATGACAGGGGGCGGGTATGGCTACACCTTC. Encoded protein: CASSQMTGGGYGYTF.

The chain has TRBV2 and TRBJ2-1, with D tentatively TRBD2 (6 bases). The length of the CDR3 is 12 residues. Per germline, CDR1 SNHLY and CDR2 FYNNEI. The germline V and J ends were trimmed by 10 bases and 7 bases, with 14 bases remaining between them. The CDR3 DNA reads TGTGCCACGATGAATGCGGGGAATGAGCAGTTCTTC. This sequence encodes CATMNAGNEQFF.

Only a few counts were recorded for this clonotype. The rearrangement links TRBV4-3 to TRBJ2-5; 9 bases line up with TRBD2. Trimming took 0 bases from V and 1 from J; bases not matched to a gene: 3. The CDR3 contains 16 residues. Germline CDR1 LGHNA, CDR2 YSLEER. CDR3 region: CASSQDSGGFQETQYF. The CDR3 coding sequence is TGCGCCAGCAGCCAAGACAGCGGGGGGTTCCAAGAGACCCAGTACTTC.

The rearrangement joins TRBV25-1 to TRBJ2-5; 7 bases fit TRBD2. The V gene end was trimmed by 6 bases and the J gene end by 2 bases; junction bases not matched to a gene: 9. Looked up from germline, CDR1 is MGHDK and CDR2 is SYGVNS. This CDR3 contains 15 residues. The CDR3 DNA sequence: TGTGCCAGCAGCCATCGACGGGGGGTACAAGAGACCCAGTACTTC. This encodes CASSHRRGVQETQYF.

The CDR3 DNA follows: TGTGCCAGCAGTTCCCGGGCCAAACCCTACGAGCAGTACTTC. It encodes CASSSRAKPYEQYF. J is TRBJ2-7 and V is TRBV27, with D unclear. The CDR3 loop spans 14 amino acids. V lost 4 bases and J lost 2, with 12 bases in between. Germline values: CDR1 MNHEY, CDR2 SMNVEV (reference sequence).

This clonotype was seen repeatedly, ten times or more. The J gene is TRBJ2-1, the V gene TRBV7-6; 7 bases line up with TRBD2. CDR3 length: 16 residues. The germline gives CDR1 SGHVS, CDR2 FNYEAQ. The V segment lost 1 base and the J segment 1 base; nucleotides outside the gene matches: 4. CDR3 residues: CASSLEGSGSYNEQFF. As DNA, the CDR3 is TGTGCCAGCAGCTTAGAAGGTAGCGGGTCCTACAATGAGCAGTTCTTC.

This clonotype appeared many times. The chain couples TRBV7-9 to TRBJ1-4, with TRBD1 matching 9 bases. The CDR3 spans 16 residues. V lost 5 bases, J lost 6 bases, and 10 bases stayed unmatched. CDR1 SEHNR and CDR2 FQNEAQ come from the germline V gene (reference sequence). CDR3 nucleotides: TGTGCCAGCAGCCCCCCGTGGACAGGGGTGGATGAAAAACTGTTTTTT. Residues: CASSPPWTGVDEKLFF.

This clonotype has a count of ten or more. The rearrangement uses TRBV6-2 or TRBV6-3 and TRBJ1-1, with 8 bases matching TRBD1. The CDR3 totals 15 residues. Looked up from germline, CDR1 is MNHEY and CDR2 is SVGEGT. V lost 2 bases, J lost 8 bases, and 10 bases stayed unmatched. CDR3 DNA: TGTGCCAGCAGTTACGGGGACAGGACAACTAAAGAAGCTTTCTTT. Protein: CASSYGDRTTKEAFF.

The CDR3 here is CASSATSGGKETQYF. The CDR3 DNA follows: TGTGCCAGCAGCGCGACTAGCGGGGGTAAGGAGACCCAGTACTTC. The gene calls are TRBV9 and TRBJ2-5, with 12 bases that match TRBD2. V lost 3 bases and J lost 5; bases outside the gene matches: 5. Germline CDR1 and CDR2: SGDLS and YYNGEE. CDR3 length: 15 residues.

This clonotype appeared a few times. The rearrangement joins TRBV9 to TRBJ2-4, with TRBD1 matching over 8 bases. The CDR3 length is 17 residues. Per germline, CDR1 SGDLS and CDR2 YYNGEE. V dropped 4 bases and J dropped 1; count of bases not matched to a gene: 10. The CDR3 DNA sequence: TGTGCCAGCAGCCCCTGGACAGGGAGAGGGGCCAAAAACATTCAGTACTTC. The encoded protein is CASSPWTGRGAKNIQYF.

This chain uses TRBV5-3 with TRBJ2-5; no definite D call. TRBV5-3 is identified as an open reading frame with a role that is uncertain. The CDR3 is made up of 15 amino acids. Trimming pared 8 bases from V and 1 base from J, leaving 18 bases between. The CDR3 coding sequence is TGTGCCAGCACCTCTACGGACCTGCGCCAAGAGACCCAGTACTTC. Protein product: CASTSTDLRQETQYF.

This clonotype was observed a handful of times. The CDR3 region is CASAQNYNEQFF. In nucleotides, the CDR3 is TGTGCCAGCGCCCAAAACTACAATGAGCAGTTCTTC. The J gene is TRBJ2-1, the V gene TRBV9, with D hard to call. V lost 7 bases to trimming and J lost 3 bases, with 8 bases between them. The V gene's germline CDR1 is SGDLS and CDR2 YYNGEE. The CDR3 has 12 residues.

Details on this clonotype: A much larger clone sits a single nucleotide away, making a read error possible. This CDR3 is CVSSGVGRRFYEQYV. CDR3 DNA sequence: TGTGTCAGCAGTGGCGTGGGCAGGAGGTTCTACGAGCAGTACGTC. The chain links TRBV28 to TRBJ2-7; tentative D call: TRBD2 (5 bases). Germline CDR1 and CDR2: MDHEN and SYDVKM. This CDR3 is 15 amino acids long.

Ten or more counts support this clonotype. The gene calls are TRBV20-1 and TRBJ2-1; 8 positions match TRBD2. The germline CDR1 and CDR2 sequences are DFQATT and SNEGSKA (reference sequence). The CDR3 totals 16 residues. The ends lost 1 base at V and 1 base at J; junction bases unmatched: 6. The DNA for the CDR3 is TGCAGTGCTAGAGCACCGGGACTAGGTTCCTACAATGAGCAGTTCTTC. Its protein product is CSARAPGLGSYNEQFF.

On this clonotype: One base away lies a much larger clone, so this may be a sequencing read error. As the CDR3 is not closed by the conserved phenylalanine or tryptophan, this likely results from a read error. The chain uses TRBV7-6 and TRBJ2-7, with 11 bases that match TRBD1. CDR3 size: 13 residues. Trimming at V came to 5 bases and at J to 9 bases, leaving 6 bases not matched to a gene. Germline CDR1 and CDR2: SGHVS and FNYEAQ. The CDR3 nucleotides are TGTGCCAGCAGCACCGGACAGGGGGCTAGGCAGTACTAC. Translating it yields CASSTGQGARQYY.

This clonotype showed up just a few times. The chain employs TRBV7-9 and TRBJ1-3; D is unclear. Germline CDR1 SEHNR, CDR2 FQNEAQ (reference sequence). V lost 5 bases and J lost 4, with 21 bases in between. The CDR3 totals 17 residues. Here the CDR3 DNA reads TGTGCCAGCAGCACGTCCACAAGGACCCTTTCCGGAAACACCATATATTTT. Amino acid sequence: CASSTSTRTLSGNTIYF.

Ten or more counts support this clonotype. The rearrangement links TRBV7-2 to TRBJ2-1; D perhaps matches TRBD2 (5 bases). Germline V gives CDR1 SGHTA, CDR2 FQGNSA. V lost 2 bases and J lost 7, with 15 bases in between. The CDR3 covers 15 residues. As DNA, the CDR3 is TGTGCCAGCAGCTTAAACGTCGGGGTGGGAAATGAGCAGTTCTTC. It encodes CASSLNVGVGNEQFF.

About this clonotype itself: This may be a read error: a much more frequent sequence differs by one nucleotide. The chain uses TRBV7-8 and TRBJ2-5; D perhaps matches TRBD2 (6 bases). The CDR3 has 15 amino acids. Germline V gene lookup returns CDR1 SGHVS and CDR2 FQNEAQ. The CDR3 is CANSLAANERETQYF. The CDR3 nucleotides are TGTGCCAACAGCTTAGCGGCGAATGAACGGGAGACCCAGTACTTC. Using reference TRBV7-8 and TRBJ2-5 for the parts outside the CDR3, the full variable domain is GAGVSQSPRYKVAKRGQDVALRCDPISGHVSLFWYQQALGQGPEFLTYFQNEAQLDKSGLPSDRFFAERPEGSVSTLKIQRTQQEDSAVYLCANSLAANERETQYFGPGTRLLVL.

As DNA, the CDR3 is TGTGCCAGCAGTTACATGGAACCGAATGAGCAGTTCTTC. Encoded protein: CASSYMEPNEQFF. The chain couples TRBV6-6 to TRBJ2-1; no clear D gene. This CDR3 has 13 residues. V dropped 2 bases and J dropped 7 bases, with 9 bases sitting between them. Germline V CDR1 and CDR2: MNHNY, SVGAGI (reference sequence).

Many counts were recorded for this clonotype. The chain recombines TRBV20-1 with TRBJ2-1; D may be TRBD1 (6 bases). Trimming cost V 2 bases and J 7 bases, with 18 bases left between them. This CDR3 region has 15 residues. Looked up from germline, CDR1 is DFQATT and CDR2 is SNEGSKA (reference sequence). The CDR3 DNA follows: TGCAGTGCTAGAATAACAGGGAACTACCCAAATGAGCAGTTCTTC. This translates into CSARITGNYPNEQFF.

A few counts support this clonotype. The DNA of the CDR3 is TGCGCCAGCAGTCAATCCAACAGGGGGGACTCCTATAATTCACCCCTCCACTTT. This encodes CASSQSNRGDSYNSPLHF. The chain links TRBV23-1 to TRBJ1-6; 8 positions match TRBD1. TRBV23-1 is labeled an ORF, and its function is uncertain. V shed 0 bases, J shed 0 bases, and the junction held 4 bases outside the gene matches. The CDR3 consists of 18 residues.

This clonotype has ten or more counts. The rearrangement uses TRBV7-8 and TRBJ1-1; D may be TRBD1 (6 bases). The CDR3 is 15 amino acids. CDR1 and CDR2 (germline): SGHVS, FQNEAQ. The ends were cut back, 5 bases at V and 3 bases at J, with 16 bases in the middle. The CDR3 reads CASSARDTKYTEAFF. In nucleotides, the CDR3 is TGTGCCAGCAGCGCCCGGGACACCAAGTACACTGAAGCTTTCTTT.

This clonotype was counted only a few times. The rearrangement links TRBV19 to TRBJ2-1; possibly TRBD1 for D (5 bases). CDR1 is LNHDA, CDR2 SQIVND, per germline (reference sequence). CDR3 length: 13 amino acids. Between the trimmed V and J ends, which lost 6 bases and 4 bases, there was a span of 10 bases. The DNA of the CDR3 is TGTGCCAGTAGACAGGTTCTATACAATGAGCAGTTCTTC. It yields the protein CASRQVLYNEQFF.